These T cell receptor beta chains were read from a single sample in a study of technical replicates of blood from several donors. TCRdb keeps only in-frame clones here, not all; method: immunoSEQ multiplex PCR. Of tens of thousands of clones detected, 85% to 95% appear once; the ten largest clones hold more than 0.2%. Sequencing was done on a sample of T cells isolated from PBMCs. The receptor source for this set is a human donor in good health. The CDR3 runs from the conserved cysteine through the conserved F or W. The D gene is left open where the match is weak. Rows may omit the clone size; those that give it use once, few, many or a size class.

size: once; J: TRBJ2-1; D: .; V: TRBV19; DNA: TGTGCCAGTAGCAGGGGAGCGGGATACAATGAGCAGTTCTTC; CDR3: CASSRGAGYNEQFF
size: once; J: TRBJ2-6; D: .; V: TRBV4-1; DNA: TGCGCCAGCAGCCTAGGGGCCTCTGGGGCCAACGTCCTGACTTTC; CDR3: CASSLGASGANVLTF
size: .; J: TRBJ2-5; D: .; V: TRBV19; DNA: TGTGCCAGTAGTTTGCAGGGCCAAGAGACCCAGTACTTC; CDR3: CASSLQGQETQYF
size: .; J: TRBJ1-4; D: .; V: TRBV4-1; DNA: TGCGCCAGCAGCCAGTTGGGAGGGGTAGGAGAAAAACTGTTTTTT; CDR3: CASSQLGGVGEKLFF
size: .; J: TRBJ2-3; D: TRBD2; V: TRBV7-6; DNA: TGTGCCAGCAGCCCAGGACTAGCGGTGGATACGCAGTATTTT; CDR3: CASSPGLAVDTQYF
size: .; J: TRBJ1-1; D: .; V: TRBV28; DNA: TGTGCCAGTAGGACTGACCAACTGAACACTGAAGCTTTCTTT; CDR3: CASRTDQLNTEAFF
size: .; J: TRBJ1-4; D: .; V: TRBV27; DNA: TGTGCCAGCAGTACTATCCAGGGGAACCATGAAAAACTGTTTTTT; CDR3: CASSTIQGNHEKLFF
size: .; J: TRBJ2-3; D: .; V: TRBV7-9; DNA: TGTGCCAGCAGCTTAGATGGGCCAGATACGCAGTATTTT; CDR3: CASSLDGPDTQYF
size: .; J: TRBJ2-7; D: TRBD1; V: TRBV6-1; DNA: TGTGCCAGCAGTGTTACAGGGGGGAAGGGGTCCTACGAGCAGTACTTC; CDR3: CASSVTGGKGSYEQYF
size: .; J: TRBJ2-2; D: .; V: TRBV27; DNA: TGTGCCAGCAGTTTATTGGGGGCAGGCACCGGGGAGCTGTTTTTT; CDR3: CASSLLGAGTGELFF
size: .; J: TRBJ1-1; D: .; V: TRBV28; DNA: TGTGCCAGCAGTTTTACCGGGACTAGGTCCACTGAAGCTTTCTTT; CDR3: CASSFTGTRSTEAFF
size: .; J: TRBJ2-5; D: .; V: TRBV18; DNA: TGTGCCAGCTCACCCGGCAGGGTCCTAGAGGAGACCCAGTACTTC; CDR3: CASSPGRVLEETQYF
size: .; J: TRBJ2-1; D: TRBD2; V: TRBV4-1; DNA: TGCGCCAGCAGCCAAGATCCCGGAGTAGCGGGCCTTTACAATGAGCAGTTCTTC; CDR3: CASSQDPGVAGLYNEQFF
size: .; J: TRBJ2-5; D: TRBD1; V: TRBV28; DNA: TGTGCCAGCAGTCCTAGACAGGGTCGAGAGACCCAGTACTTC; CDR3: CASSPRQGRETQYF
size: .; J: TRBJ1-2; D: .; V: TRBV28; DNA: TGTGCCAGCAGTTATCTGGGCGCAGTACGCTATGGCTACACCTTC; CDR3: CASSYLGAVRYGYTF
size: once; J: TRBJ1-5; D: TRBD1; V: TRBV10-3; DNA: TGTGCCATCAGTGACTTTGACAGGGGGTTTGGGAGGCCAAGCAATCAGCCCCAGCATTTT; CDR3: CAISDFDRGFGRPSNQPQHF
size: .; J: TRBJ2-3; D: TRBD2; V: TRBV11-3; DNA: TGTGCCAGCAGCTTAACTAGCGGGGGTACGCAGTATTTT; CDR3: CASSLTSGGTQYF
size: .; J: TRBJ2-7; D: TRBD1; V: TRBV7-9; DNA: TGTGCCAGCAGCTTAGGGCCGGGACAGGGGGGCGACGAGCAGTACTTC; CDR3: CASSLGPGQGGDEQYF
size: .; J: TRBJ2-7; D: .; V: TRBV28; DNA: TGTGCCGTAGCCACGACAGGTCTAGGCTACGAGCAGTACTTC; CDR3: CAVATTGLGYEQYF
size: .; J: TRBJ2-1; D: TRBD2; V: TRBV28; DNA: TGTGCCAGCAGTTTAGGGGAGACCGGGAGGGAAGAGCAGTTCTTC; CDR3: CASSLGETGREEQFF
size: .; J: TRBJ1-2; D: TRBD1; V: TRBV6-5; DNA: TGTGCCAGCAGTAGGACAGGGGTCGTTGGCTACACCTTC; CDR3: CASSRTGVVGYTF
size: .; J: TRBJ2-7; D: .; V: TRBV11-3; DNA: TGTGCCAGCAGCTTAGCAGGACAGTACGAGCAGTACTTC; CDR3: CASSLAGQYEQYF
size: .; J: TRBJ2-5; D: TRBD1; V: TRBV6-5; DNA: TGTGCCAGCAGTTCCGACAGGGTGGAGACCCAGTACTTC; CDR3: CASSSDRVETQYF
size: once; J: TRBJ2-7; D: .; V: TRBV20-1; DNA: TGCAGTGCTCTGACAGCCTACGAGCAGTACTTC; CDR3: CSALTAYEQYF
size: .; J: TRBJ2-1; D: .; V: TRBV30; DNA: TGTGCCGCACAGGATCAGGGATACAATGAGCAGTTCTTC; CDR3: CAAQDQGYNEQFF
size: once; J: TRBJ2-4; D: .; V: TRBV29-1; DNA: TGCAGCGTTGAACTCTCCGAAGTGGCCGGGGACATTCAGTACTTC; CDR3: CSVELSEVAGDIQYF
size: .; J: TRBJ2-2; D: .; V: TRBV21-1; DNA: TGTGCCAGCGGGGGCCGCGGGGGGGCCGACACCGGGGAGCTGTTTTTT; CDR3: CASGGRGGADTGELFF
size: few; J: TRBJ2-7; D: .; V: TRBV6-6; DNA: TGTGCCAGCAGCGATAACAGGGAAATCTCCTACGAGCAGTACTTC; CDR3: CASSDNREISYEQYF
size: .; J: TRBJ2-4; D: .; V: TRBV7-2; DNA: TGTGCCAGCAGCTTACGTAGAGGGTGGGAAGTCGTTCAGTACTTC; CDR3: CASSLRRGWEVVQYF
size: .; J: TRBJ1-5; D: .; V: TRBV7-2; DNA: TGTGCCAGCAGCTTAAGGGGGTCCTTTGGTAGTCAGCCCCAGCATTTT; CDR3: CASSLRGSFGSQPQHF
size: .; J: TRBJ2-4; D: .; V: TRBV11-2; DNA: TGTGCCAGCAGCTCAACCCGGACAGTAAACATTCAGTACTTC; CDR3: CASSSTRTVNIQYF
size: .; J: TRBJ2-3; D: TRBD1; V: TRBV13; DNA: TGTGCCAGCAGCTCGGGACAGGGAGGGGGCGATACGCAGTATTTT; CDR3: CASSSGQGGGDTQYF
size: .; J: TRBJ2-4; D: TRBD2; V: TRBV19; DNA: TGTGCCAGTAGTATCGGCACGGGGGGGGGAACCAAAAACATTCAGTACTTC; CDR3: CASSIGTGGGTKNIQYF
size: .; J: TRBJ1-1; D: TRBD1; V: TRBV5-4; DNA: TGTGCCAGCAGCCCCGGGACAGGGATATTGACTGAAGCTTTCTTT; CDR3: CASSPGTGILTEAFF
size: .; J: TRBJ2-3; D: TRBD2; V: TRBV6-1; DNA: TGTGCCAGCAGGGAACTAGCGGGGGGCAGAGATACGCAGTATTTT; CDR3: CASRELAGGRDTQYF
size: .; J: TRBJ2-1; D: .; V: TRBV19; DNA: TGTGCCAGTAGTATTGATAGCTCCGGGAATGAGCAGTTCTTC; CDR3: CASSIDSSGNEQFF
size: .; J: TRBJ2-1; D: .; V: TRBV29-1; DNA: TGCAGCGTTGAAGACACGGGGGGCGATGAGCAGTTCTTC; CDR3: CSVEDTGGDEQFF
size: .; J: TRBJ1-2; D: TRBD1; V: TRBV6-4; DNA: TGTGCCAGCAGTACGGGGACAGGGCTAAGATCAGATGGCTACACCTTC; CDR3: CASSTGTGLRSDGYTF
size: .; J: TRBJ1-2; D: .; V: TRBV18; DNA: TGTGCCAGCTCACCGGCCCAGGGCTACACCTTC; CDR3: CASSPAQGYTF
size: .; J: TRBJ2-2; D: TRBD1; V: TRBV5-1; DNA: TGCGCCAGCAGCTCCTTAACAGGGGTACCCGGGGAGCTGTTTTTT; CDR3: CASSSLTGVPGELFF
size: .; J: TRBJ1-6; D: TRBD1; V: TRBV7-9; DNA: TGTGCCAGCAGCTCCTGGGACAGGGACCCTCTCGCCCTCCACTTT; CDR3: CASSSWDRDPLALHF
size: .; J: TRBJ2-7; D: .; V: TRBV28; DNA: TGTGCCAGCAGCAATTTTGGTGCGGGGGAGCAGTACTTC; CDR3: CASSNFGAGEQYF
size: .; J: TRBJ1-5; D: .; V: TRBV7-8; DNA: TGTGCCAGCAGCTTAGACCCTATTTTGGGGCGAAGGAATCAGCCCCAGCATTTT; CDR3: CASSLDPILGRRNQPQHF
size: few; J: TRBJ1-1; D: TRBD1; V: TRBV29-1; DNA: TGCAGCGTGGGGGGACAGGCCAAAACTGAAGCTTTCTTT; CDR3: CSVGGQAKTEAFF
size: .; J: TRBJ2-7; D: .; V: TRBV6-1; DNA: TGTGCCAGCAGTGAATTTGGACGTCGGGATGACTACGAGCAGTACTTC; CDR3: CASSEFGRRDDYEQYF
size: .; J: TRBJ1-1; D: .; V: TRBV7-3; DNA: TGTGCCAGCAGCTCTCAGGGTATGAACACTGAAGCTTTCTTT; CDR3: CASSSQGMNTEAFF
size: once; J: TRBJ2-7; D: TRBD2; V: TRBV27; DNA: TGTGCCAGCAGTCCCATAGCGGGGAGCTCCTACGAGCAGTACTTC; CDR3: CASSPIAGSSYEQYF
size: .; J: TRBJ2-1; D: TRBD1; V: TRBV5-1; DNA: TGCGCCAGCAGCCCCACGGGACAGCTCCCTAGGGATGAGCAGTTCTTC; CDR3: CASSPTGQLPRDEQFF
size: .; J: TRBJ1-1; D: TRBD1; V: TRBV11-2; DNA: TGTGCCAGCAGCCCGATCGGGACAGTGAACACTGAAGCTTTCTTT; CDR3: CASSPIGTVNTEAFF
size: .; J: TRBJ2-7; D: .; V: TRBV27; DNA: TGTGCCAGCAGTCTCTGGGCAGGGGTCTACGAGCAGTACTTC; CDR3: CASSLWAGVYEQYF
size: .; J: TRBJ2-7; D: .; V: TRBV28; DNA: TGTGCCAGCAGTTTATCGGTACAGTACGAGCAGTACTTC; CDR3: CASSLSVQYEQYF